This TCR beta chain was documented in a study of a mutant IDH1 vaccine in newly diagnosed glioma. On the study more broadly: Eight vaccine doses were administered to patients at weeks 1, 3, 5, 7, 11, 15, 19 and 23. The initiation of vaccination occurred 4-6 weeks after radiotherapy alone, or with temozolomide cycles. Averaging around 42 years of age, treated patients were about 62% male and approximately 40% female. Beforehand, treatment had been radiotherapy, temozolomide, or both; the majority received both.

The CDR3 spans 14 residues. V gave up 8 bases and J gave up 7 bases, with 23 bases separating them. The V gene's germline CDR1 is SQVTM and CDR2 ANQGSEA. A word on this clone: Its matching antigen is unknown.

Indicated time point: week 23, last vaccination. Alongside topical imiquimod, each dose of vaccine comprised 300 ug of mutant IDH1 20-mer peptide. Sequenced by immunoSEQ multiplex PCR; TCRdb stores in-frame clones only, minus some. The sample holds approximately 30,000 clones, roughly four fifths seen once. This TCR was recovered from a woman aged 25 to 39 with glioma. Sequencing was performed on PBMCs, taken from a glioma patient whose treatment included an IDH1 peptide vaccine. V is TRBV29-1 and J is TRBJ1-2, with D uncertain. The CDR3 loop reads CSIKGRFSELGYTF. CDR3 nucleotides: TGCAGCATAAAAGGACGGTTCTCTGAACTTGGCTACACCTTC.